This T cell receptor (beta chain) is from a study of control samples from healthy donors and cancer patients. The method was immunoSEQ multiplex PCR; TCRdb's version includes in-frame clones alone and lacks a portion of them. The data show 100,000 or so clones, with around 82% seen just once and around 9.1% held by the top ten. The sample holds a few counts of this clone. The V and J ends lost 1 base and 6 bases respectively, with 4 bases between them. Germline V lookup: CDR1 DFQATT, CDR2 SNEGSKA (reference sequence). The CDR3 runs 11 residues. What was sequenced was blood. This chain uses TRBV20-1 with TRBJ2-1; D call uncertain. The TCR was taken from a woman in her sixties or seventies in good health. The CDR3 DNA reads TGCAGTGCTAGAGCGGGCAATGAGCAGTTCTTC. Translating gives CSARAGNEQFF.